A selection of T cell receptor beta chains follows, all from one sample in a study of cytomegalovirus exposure and HLA in healthy donors. Assay used: immunoSEQ multiplex PCR; TCRdb lists only in-frame clones, some missing. The data show a few hundred thousand clones, 84% seen once. Sequenced: PBMCs. The receptors shown here come from a woman in her 40s in good health and CMV-seropositive. Each CDR3 is given with its conserved first and last residue. D genes are given only for firm matches. Clone sizes are given selectively: once, few, many, or a class where the clone is expanded.

V gene: TRBV19; clone size: NA; D gene: TRBD2; CDR3 length: 16; J gene: TRBJ2-1; CDR3 protein: CASSQLTSGRITEQFF; CDR3 DNA: TGTGCCAGTAGTCAACTGACTAGCGGTCGAATCACCGAGCAGTTCTTC
V gene: TRBV14; clone size: NA; D gene: TRBD1; CDR3 length: 18; J gene: TRBJ2-7; CDR3 protein: CASSQVNVRDRATYEQYF; CDR3 DNA: TGTGCCAGCAGCCAAGTCAATGTGAGGGACAGGGCCACCTACGAGCAGTACTTC
V gene: TRBV27; clone size: NA; D gene: TRBD1; CDR3 length: 15; J gene: TRBJ1-1; CDR3 protein: CASSLWTGSNTEAFF; CDR3 DNA: TGTGCCAGCAGTCTATGGACAGGGTCGAACACTGAAGCTTTCTTT
V gene: TRBV5-1; clone size: NA; D gene: TRBD2; CDR3 length: 15; J gene: TRBJ2-5; CDR3 protein: CASSLVAGGPETQYF; CDR3 DNA: TGCGCCAGCAGCTTGGTAGCGGGAGGCCCGGAGACCCAGTACTTC
V gene: TRBV4-2; clone size: NA; D gene: TRBD2; CDR3 length: 17; J gene: TRBJ2-2; CDR3 protein: CASSQDALAANTGELFF; CDR3 DNA: TGTGCCAGCAGCCAAGATGCCCTAGCGGCAAACACCGGGGAGCTGTTTTTT
V gene: TRBV5-6; clone size: NA; D gene: NA; CDR3 length: 14; J gene: TRBJ2-3; CDR3 protein: CASSLAQRPDTQYF; CDR3 DNA: TGTGCCAGCAGCTTGGCCCAGAGGCCAGATACGCAGTATTTT
V gene: TRBV4-2; clone size: NA; D gene: NA; CDR3 length: 15; J gene: TRBJ1-5; CDR3 protein: CASSHTENSNQPQHF; CDR3 DNA: TGTGCCAGCAGCCATACTGAGAATAGCAATCAGCCCCAGCATTTT
V gene: TRBV28; clone size: few; D gene: NA; CDR3 length: 14; J gene: TRBJ1-2; CDR3 protein: CASSFLQAVYGYTF; CDR3 DNA: TGTGCCAGCAGTTTCCTGCAGGCCGTCTATGGCTACACCTTC
V gene: TRBV5-1; clone size: NA; D gene: NA; CDR3 length: 14; J gene: TRBJ2-2; CDR3 protein: CASSLEGAVGELFF; CDR3 DNA: TGCGCCAGCAGCTTGGAAGGGGCTGTCGGGGAGCTGTTTTTT
V gene: TRBV27; clone size: NA; D gene: TRBD1; CDR3 length: 17; J gene: TRBJ1-5; CDR3 protein: CASSPRGTGLGNQPQHF; CDR3 DNA: TGTGCCAGCAGCCCAAGAGGGACAGGGCTAGGCAATCAGCCCCAGCATTTT
V gene: TRBV30; clone size: once; D gene: NA; CDR3 length: 12; J gene: TRBJ2-7; CDR3 protein: CAWRDSDYEQYF; CDR3 DNA: TGTGCCTGGAGAGACAGCGACTACGAGCAGTACTTC
V gene: TRBV7-9; clone size: NA; D gene: NA; CDR3 length: 16; J gene: TRBJ2-5; CDR3 protein: CASSLEGGGPQETQYF; CDR3 DNA: TGTGCCAGCAGCTTAGAGGGGGGAGGGCCACAAGAGACCCAGTACTTC
V gene: TRBV5-1; clone size: NA; D gene: TRBD1; CDR3 length: 15; J gene: TRBJ2-7; CDR3 protein: CASSPFQGARYEQYF; CDR3 DNA: TGCGCCAGCTCCCCCTTCCAGGGGGCGCGGTACGAGCAGTACTTC
V gene: TRBV4-2; clone size: once; D gene: NA; CDR3 length: 15; J gene: TRBJ1-2; CDR3 protein: CASSQGRDYGYGYTF; CDR3 DNA: TGTGCCAGCAGCCAGGGGAGGGATTATGGCTATGGCTACACCTTC
V gene: TRBV5-6; clone size: NA; D gene: TRBD1; CDR3 length: 15; J gene: TRBJ2-4; CDR3 protein: CASSLLGQGKNIQYF; CDR3 DNA: TGTGCCAGCAGCTTATTAGGACAGGGTAAGAACATTCAGTACTTC
V gene: TRBV19; clone size: NA; D gene: TRBD1; CDR3 length: 15; J gene: TRBJ1-5; CDR3 protein: CASSTGQGVNQPQHF; CDR3 DNA: TGTGCCAGTAGTACGGGACAGGGAGTCAATCAGCCCCAGCATTTT
V gene: TRBV18; clone size: NA; D gene: TRBD1; CDR3 length: 15; J gene: TRBJ2-2; CDR3 protein: CASSPDRSSGGELFF; CDR3 DNA: TGTGCCAGCTCACCGGACAGGTCCTCCGGCGGGGAGCTGTTTTTT
V gene: TRBV7-8; clone size: few; D gene: TRBD2; CDR3 length: 20; J gene: TRBJ2-7; CDR3 protein: CASSPVGIFGTSGPSYEQYF; CDR3 DNA: TGTGCCAGCAGCCCAGTGGGGATTTTTGGGACTAGCGGGCCCTCCTACGAGCAGTACTTC
V gene: TRBV7-3; clone size: NA; D gene: TRBD1; CDR3 length: 15; J gene: TRBJ1-2; CDR3 protein: CASSPGGRESYGYTF; CDR3 DNA: TGTGCCAGCAGCCCAGGGGGGCGCGAAAGCTATGGCTACACCTTC
V gene: TRBV11-3; clone size: NA; D gene: NA; CDR3 length: 14; J gene: TRBJ1-2; CDR3 protein: CASSFRGTNYGYTF; CDR3 DNA: TGTGCCAGCAGCTTTAGGGGAACAAACTATGGCTACACCTTC
V gene: TRBV19; clone size: NA; D gene: TRBD2; CDR3 length: 15; J gene: TRBJ2-2; CDR3 protein: CASSIGRERTGELFF; CDR3 DNA: TGTGCCAGTAGTATAGGGCGGGAGCGGACCGGGGAGCTGTTTTTT
V gene: TRBV7-8; clone size: NA; D gene: TRBD1; CDR3 length: 13; J gene: TRBJ2-7; CDR3 protein: CASSRDRGDSVYF; CDR3 DNA: TGTGCCAGCAGCCGTGACAGGGGAGATTCGGTGTACTTC
V gene: TRBV11-2; clone size: few; D gene: NA; CDR3 length: 19; J gene: TRBJ2-4; CDR3 protein: CASSLIQLGGGESKNIQYF; CDR3 DNA: TGTGCCAGCAGCTTAATCCAATTGGGTGGCGGGGAAAGTAAAAACATTCAGTACTTC
V gene: TRBV7-8; clone size: NA; D gene: TRBD1; CDR3 length: 16; J gene: TRBJ1-4; CDR3 protein: CASSQRRTGRDEKLFF; CDR3 DNA: TGTGCCAGCAGCCAACGGCGGACAGGGAGGGATGAAAAACTGTTTTTT
V gene: TRBV21-1; clone size: NA; D gene: NA; CDR3 length: 17; J gene: TRBJ2-7; CDR3 protein: CASSKSSGLMSSYEQYF; CDR3 DNA: TGTGCCAGCAGCAAAAGTTCCGGACTGATGAGCTCCTACGAGCAGTACTTC
V gene: TRBV19; clone size: NA; D gene: TRBD1; CDR3 length: 13; J gene: TRBJ1-2; CDR3 protein: CASTMGQIYGYTF; CDR3 DNA: TGTGCCAGTACCATGGGACAGATCTATGGCTACACCTTC
V gene: TRBV28; clone size: NA; D gene: TRBD2; CDR3 length: 14; J gene: TRBJ2-7; CDR3 protein: CASRRLAGVYEQYF; CDR3 DNA: TGTGCCAGCAGAAGACTAGCGGGGGTATACGAGCAGTACTTC
V gene: TRBV19; clone size: NA; D gene: TRBD2; CDR3 length: 14; J gene: TRBJ2-7; CDR3 protein: CASSWQGGSYEQYF; CDR3 DNA: TGTGCCAGTAGTTGGCAGGGAGGGTCCTACGAGCAGTACTTC
V gene: TRBV10-3; clone size: NA; D gene: TRBD1; CDR3 length: 15; J gene: TRBJ1-2; CDR3 protein: CAISEADRGLEGYTF; CDR3 DNA: TGTGCCATCAGTGAGGCGGACAGGGGGCTGGAGGGCTACACCTTC
V gene: TRBV18; clone size: once; D gene: NA; CDR3 length: 15; J gene: TRBJ2-7; CDR3 protein: CASSPGAESSYEQYF; CDR3 DNA: TGTGCCAGCTCACCAGGGGCGGAAAGCTCCTACGAGCAGTACTTC
V gene: TRBV7-2; clone size: once; D gene: NA; CDR3 length: 15; J gene: TRBJ1-1; CDR3 protein: CASSLGGSINTEAFF; CDR3 DNA: TGTGCCAGCAGCTTAGGTGGGAGCATAAACACTGAAGCTTTCTTT
V gene: TRBV29-1; clone size: NA; D gene: NA; CDR3 length: 15; J gene: TRBJ2-7; CDR3 protein: CSVLQGGSALYEQYF; CDR3 DNA: TGCAGCGTACTTCAGGGCGGTTCTGCCTTATACGAGCAGTACTTC
V gene: TRBV6-6; clone size: NA; D gene: TRBD1; CDR3 length: 13; J gene: TRBJ2-3; CDR3 protein: CASSYRDRDTQYF; CDR3 DNA: TGTGCCAGCAGTTACAGGGACAGAGATACGCAGTATTTT
V gene: TRBV18; clone size: NA; D gene: TRBD1; CDR3 length: 15; J gene: TRBJ1-5; CDR3 protein: CASSPGQADNQPQHF; CDR3 DNA: TGTGCCAGCTCACCGGGACAGGCGGACAATCAGCCCCAGCATTTT
V gene: TRBV7-3; clone size: NA; D gene: NA; CDR3 length: 15; J gene: TRBJ1-6; CDR3 protein: CASSLGGGHNSPLHF; CDR3 DNA: TGTGCCAGCAGCTTAGGCGGCGGGCATAATTCACCCCTCCACTTT
V gene: TRBV5-1; clone size: NA; D gene: TRBD2; CDR3 length: 16; J gene: TRBJ2-1; CDR3 protein: CASSLALRGNFNEQFF; CDR3 DNA: TGCGCCAGCAGCTTGGCCTTGCGGGGGAATTTTAATGAGCAGTTCTTC
V gene: TRBV11-3; clone size: NA; D gene: TRBD1; CDR3 length: 15; J gene: TRBJ2-3; CDR3 protein: CASSLQGISTDTQYF; CDR3 DNA: TGTGCCAGCAGCCTACAGGGGATAAGCACAGATACGCAGTATTTT
V gene: TRBV27; clone size: NA; D gene: NA; CDR3 length: 14; J gene: TRBJ2-7; CDR3 protein: CASSLGPDSYEQYF; CDR3 DNA: TGTGCCAGCAGTTTGGGGCCAGACTCCTACGAGCAGTACTTC
V gene: TRBV29-1; clone size: NA; D gene: NA; CDR3 length: 13; J gene: TRBJ2-7; CDR3 protein: CSATPGGYYEQYF; CDR3 DNA: TGCAGCGCCACACCAGGGGGGTACTACGAGCAGTACTTC
V gene: TRBV6-4; clone size: NA; D gene: NA; CDR3 length: 14; J gene: TRBJ2-7; CDR3 protein: CASRTDFLSYEQYF; CDR3 DNA: TGTGCCAGCAGGACGGACTTTCTGTCCTACGAGCAGTACTTC
V gene: TRBV5-5; clone size: NA; D gene: TRBD2; CDR3 length: 14; J gene: TRBJ2-1; CDR3 protein: CASSFGLAGDKQFF; CDR3 DNA: TGTGCCAGCAGCTTCGGACTAGCGGGAGATAAGCAGTTCTTC
V gene: TRBV7-6; clone size: NA; D gene: TRBD2; CDR3 length: 15; J gene: TRBJ2-3; CDR3 protein: CASSLELAGADTQYF; CDR3 DNA: TGTGCCAGCAGCTTAGAACTAGCGGGAGCAGATACGCAGTATTTT
V gene: TRBV5-6; clone size: NA; D gene: NA; CDR3 length: 15; J gene: TRBJ2-1; CDR3 protein: CASINGVISYNEQFF; CDR3 DNA: TGTGCCAGCATCAACGGGGTGATCTCCTACAATGAGCAGTTCTTC
V gene: TRBV5-1; clone size: NA; D gene: NA; CDR3 length: 15; J gene: TRBJ1-6; CDR3 protein: CASSFETVNNSPLHF; CDR3 DNA: TGCGCCAGCAGCTTCGAGACAGTAAATAATTCACCCCTCCACTTT
V gene: TRBV7-9; clone size: once; D gene: NA; CDR3 length: 15; J gene: TRBJ1-3; CDR3 protein: CASSSQEYSGNTIYF; CDR3 DNA: TGTGCCAGCAGCTCACAGGAGTACTCTGGAAACACCATATATTTT
V gene: TRBV5-1; clone size: NA; D gene: NA; CDR3 length: 18; J gene: TRBJ2-3; CDR3 protein: CASSLDGSRPYLTDTQYF; CDR3 DNA: TGCGCCAGCAGCTTGGATGGTAGCAGACCCTATCTCACAGATACGCAGTATTTT
V gene: TRBV6-1; clone size: NA; D gene: NA; CDR3 length: 15; J gene: TRBJ2-7; CDR3 protein: CASSEVVVLSYEQYF; CDR3 DNA: TGTGCCAGCAGTGAGGTTGTAGTCCTGTCCTACGAGCAGTACTTC
V gene: TRBV27; clone size: NA; D gene: NA; CDR3 length: 13; J gene: TRBJ2-7; CDR3 protein: CASSFSGAYEQYF; CDR3 DNA: TGTGCCAGCAGTTTTTCAGGGGCCTACGAGCAGTACTTC
V gene: TRBV5-1; clone size: NA; D gene: TRBD2; CDR3 length: 17; J gene: TRBJ2-3; CDR3 protein: CASSNGLAGSSTDTQYF; CDR3 DNA: TGCGCCAGCAGCAACGGACTAGCGGGCAGTAGCACAGATACGCAGTATTTT
V gene: TRBV5-1; clone size: NA; D gene: NA; CDR3 length: 14; J gene: TRBJ1-4; CDR3 protein: CASSLGPHNEKLFF; CDR3 DNA: TGCGCCAGCAGCTTGGGGCCGCATAATGAAAAACTGTTTTTT
V gene: TRBV2; clone size: NA; D gene: TRBD2; CDR3 length: 13; J gene: TRBJ2-1; CDR3 protein: CASRAGVYNEQFF; CDR3 DNA: TGTGCCAGCAGAGCGGGAGTTTACAATGAGCAGTTCTTC
V gene: TRBV6-5; clone size: NA; D gene: NA; CDR3 length: 15; J gene: TRBJ1-6; CDR3 protein: CASSSQAAYNSPLHF; CDR3 DNA: TGTGCCAGCAGTTCCCAGGCCGCCTATAATTCACCCCTCCACTTT
V gene: TRBV5-6; clone size: few; D gene: NA; CDR3 length: 16; J gene: TRBJ1-5; CDR3 protein: CASSFVSGSLNQPQHF; CDR3 DNA: TGTGCCAGCAGCTTCGTATCGGGATCCCTCAATCAGCCCCAGCATTTT
V gene: TRBV28; clone size: once; D gene: TRBD1; CDR3 length: 14; J gene: TRBJ1-1; CDR3 protein: CASNPRDRVTEAFF; CDR3 DNA: TGTGCCAGCAACCCGCGAGACAGGGTCACTGAAGCTTTCTTT
V gene: TRBV5-1; clone size: NA; D gene: TRBD2; CDR3 length: 14; J gene: TRBJ2-1; CDR3 protein: CASSLEGLGDKQFF; CDR3 DNA: TGCGCCAGCAGCTTGGAGGGACTAGGAGATAAGCAGTTCTTC